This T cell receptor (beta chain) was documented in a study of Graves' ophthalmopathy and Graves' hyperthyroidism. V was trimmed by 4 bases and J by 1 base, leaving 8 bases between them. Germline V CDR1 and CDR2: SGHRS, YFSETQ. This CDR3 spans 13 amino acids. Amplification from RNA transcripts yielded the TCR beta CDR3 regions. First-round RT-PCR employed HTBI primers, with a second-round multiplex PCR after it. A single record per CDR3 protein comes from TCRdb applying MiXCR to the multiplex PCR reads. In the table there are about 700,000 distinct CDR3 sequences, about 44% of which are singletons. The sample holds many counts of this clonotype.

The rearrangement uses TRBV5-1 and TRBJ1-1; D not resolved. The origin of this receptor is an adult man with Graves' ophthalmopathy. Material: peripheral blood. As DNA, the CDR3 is TGCGCCAGCAGCCCACCCGCGAACACTGAAGCTTTCTTT. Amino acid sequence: CASSPPANTEAFF.